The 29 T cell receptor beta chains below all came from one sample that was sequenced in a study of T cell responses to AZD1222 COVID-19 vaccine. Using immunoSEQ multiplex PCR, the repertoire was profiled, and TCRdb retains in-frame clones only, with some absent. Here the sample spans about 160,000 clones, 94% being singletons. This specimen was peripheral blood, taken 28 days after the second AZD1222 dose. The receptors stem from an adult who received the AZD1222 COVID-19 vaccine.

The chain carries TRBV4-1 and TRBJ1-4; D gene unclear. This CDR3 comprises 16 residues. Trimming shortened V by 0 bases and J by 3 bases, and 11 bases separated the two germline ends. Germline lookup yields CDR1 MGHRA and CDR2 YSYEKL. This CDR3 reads CASSQDEWSANEKLFF. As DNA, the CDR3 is TGCGCCAGCAGCCAAGATGAGTGGTCGGCTAATGAAAAACTGTTTTTT.

CDR3 in DNA: TGTGCCAGCAGCCCCAGCCCCCTGGACAGCCGGAGACGAGAGTATGGCTACACCTTC. Amino acids: CASSPSPLDSRRREYGYTF. The V and J genes are TRBV9 and TRBJ1-2; D may be TRBD1 (6 bases). The germline V and J ends were trimmed by 4 bases and 5 bases, with 30 bases remaining between them. Germline loops: CDR1 SGDLS, CDR2 YYNGEE. The CDR3 loop spans 19 amino acids.

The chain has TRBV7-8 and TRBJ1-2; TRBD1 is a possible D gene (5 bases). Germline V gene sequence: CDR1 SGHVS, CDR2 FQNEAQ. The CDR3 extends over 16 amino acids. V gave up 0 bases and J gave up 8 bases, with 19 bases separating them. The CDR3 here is CASSLAGHPSSKGYTF. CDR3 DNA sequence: TGTGCCAGCAGCTTAGCAGGACACCCTTCCTCCAAAGGCTACACCTTC.

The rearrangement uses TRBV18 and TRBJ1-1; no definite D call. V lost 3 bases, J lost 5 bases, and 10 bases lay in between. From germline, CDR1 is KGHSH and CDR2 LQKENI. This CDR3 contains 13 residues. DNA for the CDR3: TGTGCCAGCTCACCTTTGGAGAGAACTGAAGCTTTCTTT. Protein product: CASSPLERTEAFF. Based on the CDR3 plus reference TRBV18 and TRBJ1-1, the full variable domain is NAGVMQNPRHLVRRRGQEARLRCSPMKGHSHVYWYRQLPEEGLKFMVYLQKENIIDESGMPKERFSAEFPKEGPSILRIQQVVRGDSAAYFCASSPLERTEAFFGQGTRLTVV.

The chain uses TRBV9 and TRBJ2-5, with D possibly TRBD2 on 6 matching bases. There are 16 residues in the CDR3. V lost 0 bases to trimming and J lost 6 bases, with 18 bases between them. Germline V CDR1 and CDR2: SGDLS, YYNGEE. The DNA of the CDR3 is TGTGCCAGCAGCGTAGGTACTAGCCAACCGTTACAGACCCAGTACTTC. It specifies CASSVGTSQPLQTQYF.

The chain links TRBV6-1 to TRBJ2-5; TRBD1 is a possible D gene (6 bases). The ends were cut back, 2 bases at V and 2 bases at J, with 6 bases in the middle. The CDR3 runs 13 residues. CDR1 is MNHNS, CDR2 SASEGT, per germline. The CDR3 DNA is TGTGCCAGCAGTGAACAGGGGCAAGAGACCCAGTACTTC. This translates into CASSEQGQETQYF.

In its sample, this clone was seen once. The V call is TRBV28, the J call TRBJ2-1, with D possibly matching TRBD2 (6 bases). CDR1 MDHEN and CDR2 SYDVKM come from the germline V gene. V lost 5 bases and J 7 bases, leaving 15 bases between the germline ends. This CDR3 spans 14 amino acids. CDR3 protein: CASSPPTSPNEQFF. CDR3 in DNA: TGTGCCAGCAGTCCCCCGACTAGTCCGAATGAGCAGTTCTTC.

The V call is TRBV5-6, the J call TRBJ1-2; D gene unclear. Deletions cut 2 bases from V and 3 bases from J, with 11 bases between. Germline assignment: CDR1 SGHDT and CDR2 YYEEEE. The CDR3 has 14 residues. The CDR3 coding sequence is TGTGCCAGCAGCTTAGGCCAGTCTCACTATGGCTACACCTTC. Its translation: CASSLGQSHYGYTF.

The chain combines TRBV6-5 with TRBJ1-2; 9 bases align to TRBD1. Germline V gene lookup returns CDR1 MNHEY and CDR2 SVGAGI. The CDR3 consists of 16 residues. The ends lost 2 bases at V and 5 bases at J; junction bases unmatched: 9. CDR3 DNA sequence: TGTGCCAGCAGTTACGCCTCCACAGGGGGCGGGTATGGCTACACCTTC. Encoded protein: CASSYASTGGGYGYTF.

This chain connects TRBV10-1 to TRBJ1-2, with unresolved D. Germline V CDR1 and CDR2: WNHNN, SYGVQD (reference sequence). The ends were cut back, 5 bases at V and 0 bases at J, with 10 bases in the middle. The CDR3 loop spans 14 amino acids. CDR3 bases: TGCGCCAGCAGTTACAGAGTCCCTAACTATGGCTACACCTTC. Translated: CASSYRVPNYGYTF.

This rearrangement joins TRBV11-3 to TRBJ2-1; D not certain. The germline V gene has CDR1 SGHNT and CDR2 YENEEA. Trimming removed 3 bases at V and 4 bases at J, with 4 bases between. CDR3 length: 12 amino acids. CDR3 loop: CASSFGYNEQFF. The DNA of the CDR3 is TGTGCCAGCAGCTTCGGATACAATGAGCAGTTCTTC.

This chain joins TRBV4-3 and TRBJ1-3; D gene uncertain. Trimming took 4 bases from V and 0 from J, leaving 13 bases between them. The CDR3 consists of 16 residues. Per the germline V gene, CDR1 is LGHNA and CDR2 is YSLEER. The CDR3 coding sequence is TGCGCCAGCAGCCCAAAATCCCTCGGCTCTGGAAACACCATATATTTT. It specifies CASSPKSLGSGNTIYF.

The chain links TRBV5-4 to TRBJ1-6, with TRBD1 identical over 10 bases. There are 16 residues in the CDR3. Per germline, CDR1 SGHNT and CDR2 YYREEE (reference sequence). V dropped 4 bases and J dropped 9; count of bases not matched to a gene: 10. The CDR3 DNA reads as TGTGCCAGCAGCCTCCGGGACAGGGGTGGATTTTCACCCCTCCACTTT. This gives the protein CASSLRDRGGFSPLHF.

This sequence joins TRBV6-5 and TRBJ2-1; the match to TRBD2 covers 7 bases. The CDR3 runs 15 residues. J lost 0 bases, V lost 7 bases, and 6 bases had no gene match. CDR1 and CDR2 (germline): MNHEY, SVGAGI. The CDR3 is CASTQLASSYNEQFF. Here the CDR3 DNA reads TGTGCCAGCACCCAACTAGCGAGCTCCTACAATGAGCAGTTCTTC.

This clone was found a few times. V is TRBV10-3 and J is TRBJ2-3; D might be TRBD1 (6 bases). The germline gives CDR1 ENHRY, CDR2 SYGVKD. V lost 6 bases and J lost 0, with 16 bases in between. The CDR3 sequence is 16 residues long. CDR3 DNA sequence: TGTGCCATCAGGGCGGACAGTTATAGAAGCACAGATACGCAGTATTTT. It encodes CAIRADSYRSTDTQYF.

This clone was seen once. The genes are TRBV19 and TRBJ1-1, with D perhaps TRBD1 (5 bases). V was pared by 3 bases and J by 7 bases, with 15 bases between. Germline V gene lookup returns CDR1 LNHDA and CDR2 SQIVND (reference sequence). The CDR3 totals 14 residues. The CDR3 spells CASSIGASRGEAFF. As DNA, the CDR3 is TGTGCCAGTAGTATTGGGGCCTCTAGGGGTGAAGCTTTCTTT.

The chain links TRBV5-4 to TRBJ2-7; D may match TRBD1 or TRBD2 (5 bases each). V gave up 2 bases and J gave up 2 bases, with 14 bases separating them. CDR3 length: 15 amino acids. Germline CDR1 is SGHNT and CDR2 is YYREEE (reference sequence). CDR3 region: CASSFGARGPYEQYF. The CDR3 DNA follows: TGTGCCAGCAGCTTCGGGGCAAGAGGGCCCTACGAGCAGTACTTC. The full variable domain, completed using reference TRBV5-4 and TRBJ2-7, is ETGVTQSPTHLIKTRGQQVTLRCSSQSGHNTVSWYQQALGQGPQFIFQYYREEENGRGNFPPRFSGLQFPNYSSELNVNALELDDSALYLCASSFGARGPYEQYFGPGTRLTVT.

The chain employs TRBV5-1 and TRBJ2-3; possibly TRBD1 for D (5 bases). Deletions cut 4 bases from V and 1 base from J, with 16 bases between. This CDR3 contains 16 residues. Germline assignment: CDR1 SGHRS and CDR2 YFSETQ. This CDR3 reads CASSRTLLTGTDTQYF. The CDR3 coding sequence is TGCGCCAGCAGCAGGACACTACTTACAGGCACAGATACGCAGTATTTT.

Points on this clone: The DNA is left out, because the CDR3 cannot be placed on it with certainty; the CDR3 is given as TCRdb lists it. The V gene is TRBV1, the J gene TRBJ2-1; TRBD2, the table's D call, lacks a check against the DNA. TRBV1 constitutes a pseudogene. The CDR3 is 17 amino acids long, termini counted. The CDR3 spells CTSSQEVAGGSYNEQFF.

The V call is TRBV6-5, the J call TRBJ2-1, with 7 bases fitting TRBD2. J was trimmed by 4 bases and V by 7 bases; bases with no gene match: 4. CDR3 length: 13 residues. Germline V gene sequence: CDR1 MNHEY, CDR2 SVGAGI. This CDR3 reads CASNWGGYNEQFF. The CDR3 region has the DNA TGTGCCAGCAATTGGGGGGGTTACAATGAGCAGTTCTTC.

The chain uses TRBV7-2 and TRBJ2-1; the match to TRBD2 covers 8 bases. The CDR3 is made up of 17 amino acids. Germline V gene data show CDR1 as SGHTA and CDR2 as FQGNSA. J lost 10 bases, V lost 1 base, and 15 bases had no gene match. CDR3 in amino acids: CASSLGPPRAGGGEQFF. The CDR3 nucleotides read TGTGCCAGCAGCTTAGGTCCCCCTCGGGCGGGAGGTGGAGAGCAGTTCTTC.

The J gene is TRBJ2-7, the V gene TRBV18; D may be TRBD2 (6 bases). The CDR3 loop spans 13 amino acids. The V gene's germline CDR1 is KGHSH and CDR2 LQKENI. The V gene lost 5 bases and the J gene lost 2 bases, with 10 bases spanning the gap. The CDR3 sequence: CASSGTDTYEQYF. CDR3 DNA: TGTGCCAGCTCAGGGACTGATACCTACGAGCAGTACTTC.

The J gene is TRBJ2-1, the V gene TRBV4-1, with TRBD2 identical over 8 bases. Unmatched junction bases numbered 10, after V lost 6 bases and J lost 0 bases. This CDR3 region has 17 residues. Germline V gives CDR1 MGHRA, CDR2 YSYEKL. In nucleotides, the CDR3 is TGCGCCAGCAGAAAACTAGCGGAATTAAGCTCCTACAATGAGCAGTTCTTC. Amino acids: CASRKLAELSSYNEQFF.

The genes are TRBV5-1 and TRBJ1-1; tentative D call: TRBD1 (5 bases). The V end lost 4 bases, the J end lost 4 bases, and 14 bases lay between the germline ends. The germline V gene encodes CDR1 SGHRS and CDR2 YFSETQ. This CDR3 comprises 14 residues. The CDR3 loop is CASSPDLRGTEAFF. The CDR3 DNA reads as TGCGCCAGCAGCCCGGACCTTAGGGGCACTGAAGCTTTCTTT.

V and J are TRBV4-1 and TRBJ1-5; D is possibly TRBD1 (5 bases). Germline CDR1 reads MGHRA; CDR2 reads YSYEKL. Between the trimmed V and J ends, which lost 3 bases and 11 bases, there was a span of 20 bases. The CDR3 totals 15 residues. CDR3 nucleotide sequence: TGCGCCAGCAGCCAGACAGACGGATCCCTCTTGGCCCAGCATTTT. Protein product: CASSQTDGSLLAQHF.

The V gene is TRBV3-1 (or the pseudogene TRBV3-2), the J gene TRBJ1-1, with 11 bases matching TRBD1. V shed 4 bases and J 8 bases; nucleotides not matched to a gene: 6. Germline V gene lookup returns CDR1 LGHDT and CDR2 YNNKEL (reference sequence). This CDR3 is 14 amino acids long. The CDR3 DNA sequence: TGTGCCAGCAGCCCCCGGGACAGGGGGTGGGAAGCTTTCTTT. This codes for CASSPRDRGWEAFF.

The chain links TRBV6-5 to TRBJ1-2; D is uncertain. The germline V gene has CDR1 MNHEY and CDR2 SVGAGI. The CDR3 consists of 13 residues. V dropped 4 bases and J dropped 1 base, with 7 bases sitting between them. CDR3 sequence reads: CASSSGLNYGYTF. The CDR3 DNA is TGTGCCAGCAGTTCGGGCCTTAACTATGGCTACACCTTC.

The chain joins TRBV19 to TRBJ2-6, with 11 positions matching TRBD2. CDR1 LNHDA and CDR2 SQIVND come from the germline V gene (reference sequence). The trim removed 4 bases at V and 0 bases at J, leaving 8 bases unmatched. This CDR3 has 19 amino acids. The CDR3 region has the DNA TGTGCCAGTAGTACCCCCGGACTAGCGGGTTTCTCTGGGGCCAACGTCCTGACTTTC. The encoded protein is CASSTPGLAGFSGANVLTF.

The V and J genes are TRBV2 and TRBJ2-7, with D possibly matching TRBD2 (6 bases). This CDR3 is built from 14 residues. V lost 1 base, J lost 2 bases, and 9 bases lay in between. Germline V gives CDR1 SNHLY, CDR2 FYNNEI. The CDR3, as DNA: TGTGCCAGCAGTGAAGGGAGGGGTCCCTACGAGCAGTACTTC. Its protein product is CASSEGRGPYEQYF.